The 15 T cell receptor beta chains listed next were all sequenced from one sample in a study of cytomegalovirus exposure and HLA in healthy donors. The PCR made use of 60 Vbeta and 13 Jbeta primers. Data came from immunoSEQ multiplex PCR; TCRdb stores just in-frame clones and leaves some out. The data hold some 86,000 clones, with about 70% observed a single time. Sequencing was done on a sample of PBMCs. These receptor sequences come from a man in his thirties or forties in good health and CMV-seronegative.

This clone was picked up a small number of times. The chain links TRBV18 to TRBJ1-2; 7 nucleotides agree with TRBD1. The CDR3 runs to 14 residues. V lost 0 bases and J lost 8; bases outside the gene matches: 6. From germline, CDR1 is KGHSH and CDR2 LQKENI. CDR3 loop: CASSPPTGWSGYTF. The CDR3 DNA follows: TGTGCCAGCTCACCACCGACAGGGTGGAGCGGCTACACCTTC.

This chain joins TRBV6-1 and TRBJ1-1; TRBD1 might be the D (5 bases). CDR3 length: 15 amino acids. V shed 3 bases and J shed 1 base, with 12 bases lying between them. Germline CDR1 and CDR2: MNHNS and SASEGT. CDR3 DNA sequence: TGTGCCAGCAGTGACTCAGGGAGGCCGAACACTGAAGCTTTCTTT. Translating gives CASSDSGRPNTEAFF.

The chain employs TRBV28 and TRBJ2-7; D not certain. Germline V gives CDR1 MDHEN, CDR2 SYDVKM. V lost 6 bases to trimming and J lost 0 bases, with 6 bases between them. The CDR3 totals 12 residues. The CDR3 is CASSRASYEQYF. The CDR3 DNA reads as TGTGCCAGCAGCCGCGCCTCCTACGAGCAGTACTTC.

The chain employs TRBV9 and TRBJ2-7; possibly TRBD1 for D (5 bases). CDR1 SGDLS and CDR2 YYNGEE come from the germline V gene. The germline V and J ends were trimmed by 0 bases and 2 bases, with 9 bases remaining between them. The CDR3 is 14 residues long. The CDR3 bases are TGTGCCAGCAGCGTAGATCCGGACACCTACGAGCAGTACTTC. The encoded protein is CASSVDPDTYEQYF.

CDR3 in amino acids: CASSTWGSTNEKLFF. The CDR3 region has the DNA TGTGCCAGCAGCACGTGGGGCAGCACTAATGAAAAACTGTTTTTT. J is TRBJ1-4 and V is TRBV9, with TRBD1 as a possible D gene (5 bases). Trimming pared 4 bases from V and 2 bases from J, leaving 12 bases between. The CDR3 length is 15 residues. CDR1 is SGDLS and CDR2 is YYNGEE in the germline V gene.

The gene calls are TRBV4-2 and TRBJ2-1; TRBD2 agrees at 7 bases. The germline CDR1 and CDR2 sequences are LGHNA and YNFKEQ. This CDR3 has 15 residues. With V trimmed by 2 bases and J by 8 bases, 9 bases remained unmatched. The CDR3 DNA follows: TGTGCCAGCAGCCAACAACGACTAGCCAGCCATGAGCAGTTCTTC. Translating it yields CASSQQRLASHEQFF.

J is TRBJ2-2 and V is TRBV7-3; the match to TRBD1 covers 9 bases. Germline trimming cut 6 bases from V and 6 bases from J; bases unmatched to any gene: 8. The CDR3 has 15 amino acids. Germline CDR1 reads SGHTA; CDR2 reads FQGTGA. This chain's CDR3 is CASRVGTGSPGELFF. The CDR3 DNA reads TGTGCCAGCAGGGTCGGGACAGGGTCCCCCGGGGAGCTGTTTTTT. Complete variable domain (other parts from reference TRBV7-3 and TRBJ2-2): GAGVSQTPSNKVTEKGKYVELRCDPISGHTALYWYRQSLGQGPEFLIYFQGTGAADDSGLPNDRFFAVRPEGSVSTLKIQRTERGDSAVYLCASRVGTGSPGELFFGEGSRLTVL.

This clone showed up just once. CDR3 amino acids: CASSPTGTPGYEQYF. The CDR3 coding sequence is TGCGCCAGCAGCCCTACAGGGACCCCGGGTTACGAGCAGTACTTC. The rearrangement uses TRBV4-1 and TRBJ2-7; D is perhaps TRBD1 (6 bases). The V end lost 4 bases, the J end lost 4 bases, and 17 bases lay between the germline ends. Germline V gene lookup returns CDR1 MGHRA and CDR2 YSYEKL. CDR3 size: 15 residues.

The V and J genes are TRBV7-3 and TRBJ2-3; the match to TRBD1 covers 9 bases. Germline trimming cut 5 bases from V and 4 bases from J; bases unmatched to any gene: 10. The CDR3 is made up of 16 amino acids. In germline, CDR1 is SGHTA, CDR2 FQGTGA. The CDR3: CASSLPSGTGSDTQYF. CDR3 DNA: TGTGCCAGCAGCCTTCCCTCCGGGACAGGGTCAGATACGCAGTATTTT.

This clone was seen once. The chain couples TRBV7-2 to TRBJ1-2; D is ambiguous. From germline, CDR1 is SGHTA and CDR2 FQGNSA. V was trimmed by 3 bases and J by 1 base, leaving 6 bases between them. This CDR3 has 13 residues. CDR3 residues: CASSFTVNYGYTF. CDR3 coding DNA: TGTGCCAGCAGCTTCACAGTTAACTATGGCTACACCTTC.

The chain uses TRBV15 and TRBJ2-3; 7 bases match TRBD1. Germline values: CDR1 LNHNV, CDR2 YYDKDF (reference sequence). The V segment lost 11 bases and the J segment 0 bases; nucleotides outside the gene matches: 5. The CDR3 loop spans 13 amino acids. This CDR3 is CASRTGSTDTQYF. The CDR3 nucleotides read TGTGCCTCACGGACAGGTAGCACAGATACGCAGTATTTT.

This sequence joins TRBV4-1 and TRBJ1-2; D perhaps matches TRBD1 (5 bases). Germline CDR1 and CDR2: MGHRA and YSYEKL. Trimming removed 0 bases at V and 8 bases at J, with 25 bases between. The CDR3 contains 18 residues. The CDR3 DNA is TGCGCCAGCAGCCAAGATCTACTGGAACAGGATCCGAGAGGCGGCTACACCTTC. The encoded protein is CASSQDLLEQDPRGGYTF.

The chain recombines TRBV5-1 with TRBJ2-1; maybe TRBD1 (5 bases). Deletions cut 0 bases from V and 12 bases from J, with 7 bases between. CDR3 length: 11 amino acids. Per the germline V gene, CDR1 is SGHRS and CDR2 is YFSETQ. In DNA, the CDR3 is TGCGCCAGCAGCTTGGGGCAGGGGCAGTTCTTC. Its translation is CASSLGQGQFF.

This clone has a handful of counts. The CDR3 protein is CASSLGTLGPDTQYF. The CDR3 DNA follows: TGCGCCAGCAGCTTGGGGACATTGGGGCCAGATACGCAGTATTTT. The chain is built from TRBV5-1 and TRBJ2-3, with D tentatively TRBD1 (5 bases). CDR3 length: 15 amino acids. Looked up from germline, CDR1 is SGHRS and CDR2 is YFSETQ. V was trimmed by 0 bases and J by 4 bases, leaving 12 bases between them.

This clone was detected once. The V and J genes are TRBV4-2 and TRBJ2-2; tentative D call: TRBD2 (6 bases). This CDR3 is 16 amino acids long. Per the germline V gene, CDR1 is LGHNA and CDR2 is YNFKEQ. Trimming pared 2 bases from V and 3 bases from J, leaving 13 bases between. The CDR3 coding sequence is TGTGCCAGCAGCCAACCTACGGGAGTTTACACCGGGGAGCTGTTTTTT. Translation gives CASSQPTGVYTGELFF.